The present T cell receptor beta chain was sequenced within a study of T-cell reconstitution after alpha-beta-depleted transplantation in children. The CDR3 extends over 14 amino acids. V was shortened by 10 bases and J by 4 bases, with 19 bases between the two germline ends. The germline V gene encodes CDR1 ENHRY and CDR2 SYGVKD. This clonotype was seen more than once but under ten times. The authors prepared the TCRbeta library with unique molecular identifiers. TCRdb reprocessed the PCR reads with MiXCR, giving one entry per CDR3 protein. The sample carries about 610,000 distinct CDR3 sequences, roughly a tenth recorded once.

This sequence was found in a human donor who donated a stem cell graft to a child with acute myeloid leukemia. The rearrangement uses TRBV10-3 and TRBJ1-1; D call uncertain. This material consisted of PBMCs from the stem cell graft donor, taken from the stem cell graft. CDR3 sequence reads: CATPRWWDRTEAFF. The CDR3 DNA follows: TGTGCCACCCCACGTTGGTGGGATCGCACTGAAGCTTTCTTT.